These T cell receptor beta chains were read from a single sample in a study of early T cells in non-severe SARS-CoV-2 infection. TCRdb itself ran the 5' RACE reads through MiXCR, one entry per CDR3 protein. The sample lists approximately 64,000 distinct CDR3 sequences, around 4.7% occurring once. The sample taken for sequencing was whole blood. The source of these receptors is an adult who was a healthcare worker with PCR-confirmed SARS-CoV-2 infection or an uninfected control (not recorded which). The CDR3 runs from the conserved cysteine through the conserved F or W. A D gene is named only where the DNA matches it firmly. A row's size may be missing; if present it is once, few, many or a size class.

D,length,size,V,J,CDR3,DNA
TRBD2,13,few,TRBV20-1,TRBJ2-1,CSPSGGRGNEQFF,TGCAGTCCCTCTGGCGGGAGAGGGAATGAGCAGTTCTTC
TRBD1,15,NA,TRBV7-9,TRBJ2-4,CASSLGQGAKNIQYF,TGTGCCAGCAGCTTAGGACAGGGGGCGAAAAACATTCAGTACTTC
NA,14,few,TRBV27,TRBJ2-7,CASSLQVGIGEQYF,TGTGCCAGCAGTTTACAGGTTGGCATTGGCGAGCAGTACTTC
NA,14,many,TRBV7-3,TRBJ2-3,CASSLEQSTDTQYF,TGTGCCAGCAGCTTGGAACAGAGCACAGATACGCAGTATTTT
NA,13,many,TRBV28,TRBJ1-1,CASTRGANTEAFF,TGTGCCAGCACCCGGGGAGCGAACACTGAAGCTTTCTTT
TRBD1,16,few,TRBV29-1,TRBJ2-7,CSVSGDRGLTPYEQYF,TGCAGCGTCTCCGGGGACAGGGGGCTTACCCCCTACGAGCAGTACTTC
TRBD1,15,many,TRBV10-2,TRBJ1-4,CASSPTGGIGEKLFF,TGCGCCAGCAGTCCGACAGGGGGCATAGGTGAAAAACTGTTTTTT
NA,13,NA,TRBV18,TRBJ2-4,CASSTGFGNIQYF,TGTGCCAGCTCGACAGGCTTTGGGAACATTCAGTACTTC
NA,14,NA,TRBV7-8,TRBJ2-3,CAGMGDKLTDTQYF,TGTGCCGGAATGGGTGACAAGCTTACAGATACGCAGTATTTT
NA,15,NA,TRBV7-2,TRBJ2-2,CASSPARASTGELFF,TGTGCCAGCAGCCCCGCGAGGGCTAGCACCGGGGAGCTGTTTTTT
NA,13,NA,TRBV14,TRBJ2-3,CASSPLAGSTQYF,TGTGCCAGCAGCCCCCTAGCCGGGTCGACGCAGTATTTT
NA,17,few,TRBV7-6,TRBJ1-3,CASSPRSGTGTGNTIYF,TGTGCCAGCAGCCCTCGGAGCGGAACAGGGACTGGAAACACCATATATTTT
TRBD2,16,many,TRBV9,TRBJ2-1,CASSVGLAGSYNEQFF,TGTGCCAGCAGCGTAGGATTAGCGGGATCCTACAATGAGCAGTTCTTC
NA,13,NA,TRBV19,TRBJ1-1,CASTPGRHSEAFF,TGTGCCAGTACGCCTGGTCGGCACAGTGAAGCTTTCTTT
NA,12,many,TRBV29-1,TRBJ2-2,CSADRFTGELFF,TGCAGCGCCGACCGTTTCACCGGGGAGCTGTTTTTT
TRBD1,13,many,TRBV7-9,TRBJ2-5,CAGGQGRQETQYF,TGTGCCGGGGGACAGGGGCGTCAAGAGACCCAGTACTTC
TRBD1,14,many,TRBV10-3,TRBJ1-6,CAISDQGARSPLHF,TGTGCCATCAGTGATCAGGGGGCTCGATCACCCCTCCACTTT
NA,15,few,TRBV18,TRBJ2-3,CASSHKQRDADTQYF,TGTGCCAGCTCTCATAAACAGAGGGACGCAGATACGCAGTATTTT
NA,14,many,TRBV3-1,TRBJ2-3,CASSHFGLPDTQYF,TGTGCCAGCAGCCATTTTGGTTTACCAGATACGCAGTATTTT
NA,15,many,TRBV7-7,TRBJ2-3,CASSPGRAGGDTQYF,TGTGCCAGCAGCCCTGGACGCGCGGGTGGAGATACGCAGTATTTT
NA,13,few,TRBV3-1,TRBJ2-7,CASSYRDASEQYF,TGTGCCAGCAGCTACCGGGACGCCAGCGAGCAGTACTTC
NA,13,many,TRBV24-1,TRBJ1-5,CATSPGSNQPQHF,TGTGCCACCAGTCCAGGTAGCAATCAGCCCCAGCATTTT
TRBD1,15,many,TRBV18,TRBJ2-7,CASSPLVQGAGEQYF,TGTGCCAGCTCACCACTGGTTCAGGGGGCAGGGGAGCAGTACTTC
NA,13,many,TRBV27,TRBJ2-7,CASSRTSSYEQYF,TGTGCCAGCAGCAGGACAAGCTCCTACGAGCAGTACTTC
TRBD2,13,many,TRBV20-1,TRBJ2-2,CSARGGGPGELFF,TGCAGTGCTAGAGGCGGGGGACCCGGGGAGCTGTTTTTT